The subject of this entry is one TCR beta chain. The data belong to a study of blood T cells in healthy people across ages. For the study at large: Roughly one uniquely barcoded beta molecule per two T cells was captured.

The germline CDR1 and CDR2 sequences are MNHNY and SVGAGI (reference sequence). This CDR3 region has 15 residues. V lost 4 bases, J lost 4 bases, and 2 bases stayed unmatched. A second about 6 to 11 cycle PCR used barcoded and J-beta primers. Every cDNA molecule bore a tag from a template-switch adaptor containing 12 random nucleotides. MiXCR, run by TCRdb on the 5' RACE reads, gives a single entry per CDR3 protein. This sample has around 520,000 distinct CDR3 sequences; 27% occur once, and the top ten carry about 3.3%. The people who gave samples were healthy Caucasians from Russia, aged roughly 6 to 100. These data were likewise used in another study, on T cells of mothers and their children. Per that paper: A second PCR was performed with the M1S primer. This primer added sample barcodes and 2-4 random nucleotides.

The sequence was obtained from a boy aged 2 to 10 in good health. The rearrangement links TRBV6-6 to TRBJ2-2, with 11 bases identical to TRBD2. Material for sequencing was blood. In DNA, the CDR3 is TGTGCCAGCAGTTTCGGGACTAGCGGCACCGGGGAGCTGTTTTTT. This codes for CASSFGTSGTGELFF.